Each of the 18 T cell receptor beta chains below was sequenced from the same sample in a study of Graves' ophthalmopathy and Graves' hyperthyroidism. From RNA, the CDR3 regions of TCR beta chains were amplified and sequenced. Investigators did first-round RT-PCR with HTBI primers, then second-round multiplex PCR. Each CDR3 protein gets one entry after TCRdb re-called the multiplex PCR reads with MiXCR. The repertoire has almost 400,000 distinct CDR3 sequences, approximately 16% of them found once; the top ten carry approximately 1.4%. The sequencing input was peripheral blood. All receptors come from a woman younger than 30 with Graves' ophthalmopathy.

The chain has TRBV6-2 or TRBV6-3 and TRBJ1-2; D perhaps matches TRBD1 (5 bases). V dropped 6 bases and J dropped 2 bases, with 10 bases sitting between them. Germline values: CDR1 MNHEY, CDR2 SVGEGT. The CDR3 length is 13 residues. The CDR3 region has the DNA TGTGCCAGCAGCAAGCGGGACAACTATGGCTACACCTTC. Protein: CASSKRDNYGYTF.

This clonotype appeared many times. This chain uses TRBV30 with TRBJ1-2; no definite D call. Germline V gene data show CDR1 as GTSNPN and CDR2 as SVGIG (reference sequence). The CDR3 extends over 13 amino acids. Trimming stripped 8 bases from V and 4 bases from J, with 17 bases between. The CDR3 sequence is CATPRSGAYGYTF. The CDR3 DNA sequence: TGTGCCACGCCGCGGAGCGGCGCCTATGGCTACACCTTC.

This clonotype showed up many times. The rearrangement joins TRBV6-1 to TRBJ2-7, with D maybe TRBD2 (6 bases). The CDR3 has 14 residues. V was clipped by 1 base and J by 9 bases, with 16 bases between them. Germline lookup yields CDR1 MNHNS and CDR2 SASEGT. CDR3 in DNA: TGTGCCAGCAGTGAAGGGGCGGGAACGGGCGTGCAGTACTTC. Protein: CASSEGAGTGVQYF.

Many counts were recorded for this clonotype. The rearrangement links TRBV7-9 to TRBJ2-4; D gene uncertain. Germline lookup yields CDR1 SEHNR and CDR2 FQNEAQ (reference sequence). The CDR3 runs 14 residues. V lost 1 base and J lost 2, with 6 bases in between. The DNA for the CDR3 is TGTGCCAGCAGCTTAGGTGGTACCAAAAACATTCAGTACTTC. It encodes CASSLGGTKNIQYF.

This clonotype was seen repeatedly, ten times or more. V usage is TRBV25-1 and J usage is TRBJ2-2; 9 bases map to TRBD2. The J segment lost 6 bases and the V segment lost 6 bases, leaving 2 bases of the junction unmatched. This CDR3 spans 13 amino acids. The germline gives CDR1 MGHDK, CDR2 SYGVNS. The CDR3 sequence is CASRGLAPGELFF. The CDR3 nucleotides read TGTGCCAGCAGGGGACTAGCCCCCGGGGAGCTGTTTTTT. Looking up the rest from reference TRBV25-1 and TRBJ2-2 gives the full variable domain: EADIYQTPRYLVIGTGKKITLECSQTMGHDKMYWYQQDPGMELHLIHYSYGVNSTEKGDLSSESTVSRIRTEHFPLTLESARPSHTSQYLCASRGLAPGELFFGEGSRLTVL.

The chain employs TRBV9 and TRBJ1-6, with TRBD1 identical over 8 bases. Per the germline V gene, CDR1 is SGDLS and CDR2 is YYNGEE. V was clipped by 2 bases and J by 8 bases; unmatched bases: 6. The CDR3 loop spans 15 amino acids. The CDR3 sequence is CASSVWGDRYSPLHF. The CDR3 nucleotides are TGTGCCAGCAGCGTTTGGGGGGACAGGTATTCACCCCTCCACTTT.

V and J are TRBV12-3 or TRBV12-4 and TRBJ1-1; 8 bases match TRBD1. J was trimmed by 4 bases and V by 4 bases; bases with no gene match: 5. The CDR3 length is 14 residues. The CDR3 DNA follows: TGTGCCAGCAGTTCAGGGGGCGGGAGCACTGAAGCTTTCTTT. This sequence encodes CASSSGGGSTEAFF.

The rearrangement uses TRBV5-1 and TRBJ2-2, with a weak D call TRBD1 (6 bases). CDR1 SGHRS and CDR2 YFSETQ come from the germline V gene. V was cut by 4 bases and J by 1 base, with 14 bases left in between. CDR3 length: 16 residues. Written as DNA, the CDR3 is TGCGCCAGCAGCGCCGGTACAGGGATGAACACCGGGGAGCTGTTTTTT. The encoded protein is CASSAGTGMNTGELFF. Full variable domain (outside the CDR3, taken from reference TRBV5-1 and TRBJ2-2): KAGVTQTPRYLIKTRGQQVTLSCSPISGHRSVSWYQQTPGQGLQFLFEYFSETQRNKGNFPGRFSGRQFSNSRSEMNVSTLELGDSALYLCASSAGTGMNTGELFFGEGSRLTVL.

This clonotype appeared many times. The rearrangement uses TRBV11-3 and TRBJ1-5; D is ambiguous. Germline-derived CDR1 and CDR2 are SGHNT and YENEEA. The CDR3 contains 17 residues. V lost 1 base and J lost 4, with 17 bases in between. The CDR3 nucleotides read TGTGCCAGCAGCTTAGGGGTGGGAGGAGGCTTAAATCAGCCCCAGCATTTT. It encodes CASSLGVGGGLNQPQHF.

This clonotype was counted ten times or more. The CDR3 here is CASSPRYNTEAFF. CDR3 DNA sequence: TGTGCCAGCAGCCCCCGATACAACACTGAAGCTTTCTTT. The V and J genes are TRBV13 and TRBJ1-1; D uncertain. From germline, CDR1 is PRHDT and CDR2 FYEKMQ (reference sequence). V lost 5 bases and J lost 2, with 9 bases in between. This CDR3 is built from 13 residues.

This clonotype has ten or more counts. The chain recombines TRBV28 with TRBJ2-2; TRBD1 aligns across 7 bases. From germline, CDR1 is MDHEN and CDR2 SYDVKM. Losses at the gene ends were 3 bases for V and 5 bases for J; bases not matched to a gene: 3. The CDR3 consists of 14 residues. CDR3 residues: CASSFDRETGELFF. DNA for the CDR3: TGTGCCAGCAGTTTCGACAGGGAAACCGGGGAGCTGTTTTTT.

This clonotype was seen repeatedly, ten times or more. The chain has TRBV20-1 and TRBJ1-5; D uncertain. Trimming left V 0 bases short and J 7 bases short, with 16 bases between. CDR1 is DFQATT and CDR2 is SNEGSKA in the germline V gene (reference sequence). The CDR3 is 15 residues long. CDR3 amino acids: CSARDRANYGQPQHF. The DNA for the CDR3 is TGCAGTGCTAGAGATAGGGCAAATTACGGACAGCCCCAGCATTTT.

This clonotype was detected ten times or more. V gene TRBV5-1 combines with J gene TRBJ2-7; D is ambiguous. V gave up 0 bases and J gave up 6 bases, with 10 bases separating them. Germline V gene lookup returns CDR1 SGHRS and CDR2 YFSETQ. The CDR3 extends over 13 amino acids. CDR3 sequence reads: CASSLDPLSEQYF. As DNA, the CDR3 is TGCGCCAGCAGCTTGGACCCCTTATCCGAGCAGTACTTC.

The chain links TRBV7-9 to TRBJ2-5; TRBD1 agrees at 8 bases. The CDR3 contains 14 residues. Trimming took 3 bases from V and 2 from J; bases not matched to a gene: 2. CDR1 is SEHNR and CDR2 is FQNEAQ in the germline V gene (reference sequence). This CDR3 is CASSFRGPQETQYF. The CDR3 nucleotides are TGTGCCAGCAGCTTCAGGGGGCCTCAAGAGACCCAGTACTTC.

At least ten counts were recorded for this clonotype. V and J are TRBV12-3 or TRBV12-4 and TRBJ1-1; D possibly corresponds to TRBD1 (6 bases). The CDR3 covers 11 residues. Trimming removed 0 bases at V and 10 bases at J, with 6 bases between. The CDR3 bases are TGTGCCAGCAGTTTAGCGGGGGCAGCTTTCTTT. Translation: CASSLAGAAFF.

This clonotype was counted ten times or more. The chain has TRBV28 and TRBJ2-5; no firm D call. The CDR3 is made up of 15 amino acids. V dropped 2 bases and J dropped 1 base, with 11 bases sitting between them. In germline, CDR1 is MDHEN, CDR2 SYDVKM. Written as DNA, the CDR3 is TGTGCCAGCAGTTTACCCGATTCCGGCCAAGAGACCCAGTACTTC. Translating gives CASSLPDSGQETQYF.

The rearrangement joins TRBV12-3 or TRBV12-4 to TRBJ2-2; maybe TRBD2 (6 bases). This CDR3 is built from 15 residues. Trimming pared 5 bases from V and 6 bases from J, leaving 16 bases between. The CDR3 DNA reads TGTGCCAGCAGTCCTTTTTGGGGGAGGCCCGGGGAGCTGTTTTTT. It encodes CASSPFWGRPGELFF.

This clonotype was seen repeatedly, ten times or more. The rearrangement joins TRBV7-9 to TRBJ2-7, with D possibly matching TRBD1 (6 bases). CDR1 and CDR2 from the germline V gene are SEHNR and FQNEAQ (reference sequence). V lost 5 bases to trimming and J lost 4 bases, with 12 bases between them. The CDR3 has 13 amino acids. CDR3 in amino acids: CASSAPQGYEQYF. The CDR3 nucleotides are TGTGCCAGCAGCGCACCTCAGGGGTACGAGCAGTACTTC.